This TCR beta chain was found in a study of T cell responses to AZD1222 COVID-19 vaccine. Trimming took off 5 bases at V and 6 bases at J, with 13 bases between the two ends. The CDR3 covers 13 residues. The germline CDR1 and CDR2 sequences are SGHVS and FQNEAQ. Produced via immunoSEQ multiplex PCR; TCRdb's table is partial and in-frame only. The data hold around 120,000 clones, with 86% observed a single time. The input for sequencing was peripheral blood, taken 28 days after the second AZD1222 dose. The receptor was derived from an adult who received the AZD1222 COVID-19 vaccine. J is TRBJ1-1 and V is TRBV7-8, with D perhaps matching TRBD1 (5 bases). The CDR3 sequence: CASSHPAGAEAFF. DNA for the CDR3: TGTGCCAGCAGCCACCCCGCGGGGGCTGAAGCTTTCTTT.